This T cell receptor beta chain stems from a study of blood T cell repertoires in COVID-19 (dated by TCRdb to about 2020). Study-level background: The collaborator samples originated in the United States, Italy and Spain and spanned the acute and convalescent phases of COVID-19. The dataset comprised deeply sampled blood TCRbeta repertoires from subjects exposed to, actively infected with, or recovered from COVID-19. The repertoires were released in a freely available public database intended as a resource for research on the immune response to SARS-CoV-2. HLA class I and class II types, where available, came from metadata supplied by the sample provider rather than from assay-based typing. Samples were obtained from the ongoing ImmuneRACE study (first 160 participants) and from over 1,000 subjects provided by 6 global collaborators. The material from the prospective study consisted of cDNA or gDNA derived from T cells, B-cell-depleted T cells, or PBMCs. Sample metadata almost always included a de-identified subject ID, COVID-19 status, age in years and sex. General conclusions and limits of the study: Clinical and demographic metadata were provided uncurated, with the amount varying by source and participant.

From its cysteine to its phenylalanine, the CDR3 spans 13 amino acids. Solely the CDR3 DNA is kept, with 39 bases framed from the first base. The CDR1 and CDR2 encoded by the germline V gene are SGHTA and FQGNSA. Cut back by 5 bases and 5 bases, the V and J ends lie 10 bases apart. A word on this clone: The clone's antigen remains unknown. No much larger clone exists at a distance of one base, and base qualities are not known.

Each collaborating institution followed its own protocols to collect whole blood in K2EDTA tubes. For TCRbeta analysis, collaborators shipped samples as frozen whole blood, isolated PBMCs, or DNA extracted from either of those sample types. TCRbeta CDR3 regions were amplified from genomic DNA using the immunoSEQ Assay, a bias-controlled multiplex PCR. For the original study's pipeline: The number of nucleated cells in each sample was estimated from the amplification of reference gene primers within the assay. Sequence reads were collapsed and filtered to measure the absolute abundance of every unique TCRbeta CDR3 rearrangement. Productive Simpson clonality was computed per sample as the square root of Simpson's diversity index over productive rearrangements. The source is immuneACCESS, and TCRdb retained only in-frame sequences with V and J called. Part of the clones is not carried over; for the studies checked, unresolved V genes explain less than half of this, and the remainder is unexplained. V and J calls and clone size come straight from that table; D and trimming were deduced from the DNA. In all, the sample holds more than 200,000 clones, and roughly nine tenths of those were seen once. The biggest ten clones account for 2.2% of the sample.

This clonotype originated in a woman in her 50s with acute or convalescent COVID-19. Here the chain combines TRBV7-2 and TRBJ2-1; a tentative D call is TRBD2 (5 bases match). Sequencing used peripheral blood. Read as DNA, the sequence is TGTGCCAGCAGCCGAACTAGGAACAATGAGCAGTTCTTC. This is translated as CASSRTRNNEQFF. Outside the CDR3, residues come from the reference TRBV7-2 and TRBJ2-1 proteins, so the full variable domain is: GAGVSQSPSNKVTEKGKDVELRCDPISGHTALYWYRQSLGQGLEFLIYFQGNSAPDKSGLPSDRFSAERTGGSVSTLTIQRTQQEDSAVYLCASSRTRNNEQFFGPGTRLTVL.